The T cell receptor (beta chain) described here comes from a study of blood T cell repertoires in COVID-19. Background on the study: Spain, Italy and the United States supplied samples that represented acute and convalescent COVID-19.

The assay was immunoSEQ multiplex PCR, and TCRdb's table has in-frame clones only and misses some. This sample yields about 60,000 clones, of which almost 85% are seen a single time; 8.2% belongs to the top ten. The CDR3 covers 16 residues. CDR1 and CDR2 from the germline V gene are SGDLS and YYNGEE. V shed 0 bases, J shed 1 base, and the junction held 4 bases outside the gene matches. This rearrangement joins TRBV9 to TRBJ2-3; TRBD1 matches at 8 bases. This clonotype was sampled from a woman older than 75 with acute or convalescent COVID-19. The sample was peripheral blood. The CDR3 loop is CASSVASGQGTDTQYF. CDR3 nucleotides: TGTGCCAGCAGCGTAGCTTCGGGACAGGGCACAGATACGCAGTATTTT.